These 3 T cell receptor beta chains were sequenced from one sample in a study of neurological immune-mediated disorders. MiXCR, run by TCRdb on the 5' RACE reads, gives a single entry per CDR3 protein. Here the sample spans about 66,000 distinct CDR3 sequences, almost 4% being singletons. The sequenced sample was PBMCs. These receptors were collected from a man aged 25-45 years with multiple sclerosis.

This clonotype was recorded many times. The chain is built from TRBV7-9 and TRBJ1-3, with D hard to call. The ends were cut back, 2 bases at V and 2 bases at J, with 16 bases in the middle. Germline V lookup: CDR1 SEHNR, CDR2 FQNEAQ (reference sequence). CDR3 size: 17 residues. The CDR3 DNA follows: TGTGCCAGCAGCTTACCACACAGCGCGGACGCTGGAAACACCATATATTTT. Translated: CASSLPHSADAGNTIYF.

Worth noting for this clonotype: This may be a read error: a much more frequent sequence differs by one nucleotide. The CDR3 nucleotides read TGTGCCAGCAGTAAAAACAGGGGAGGGGGCAACACTGAAGCTTTCTTT. This codes for CASSKNRGGGNTEAFF. The chain joins TRBV27 to TRBJ1-1; 7 nucleotides agree with TRBD1. Trimming cost V 5 bases and J 2 bases; bases outside gene matches: 11. The CDR3 consists of 16 residues. The V gene's germline CDR1 is MNHEY and CDR2 SMNVEV (reference sequence).

This clonotype was observed at least ten times. The chain's CDR3 is CSADNLGQEEETQYF. The CDR3 DNA follows: TGCAGTGCTGATAATCTGGGACAGGAAGAAGAGACCCAGTACTTC. J is TRBJ2-5 and V is TRBV20-1; TRBD1 matches at 8 bases. Germline CDR1 DFQATT, CDR2 SNEGSKA (reference sequence). This CDR3 spans 15 amino acids. After removal of 5 bases from V and 3 bases from J, the junction contained 11 bases not matched to a gene.